One sample yielded the 12 T cell receptor beta chains listed below, sequenced in a study of PD-1 blockade in classical Hodgkin lymphoma. The repertoire was sequenced with immunoSEQ multiplex PCR; TCRdb's copy has only in-frame clones and lacks some. This table holds more than 55,000 clones, 85% to 90% found once. Every patient relapsed after autologous stem cell transplantation, and brentuximab vedotin exposure varied. The sample was peripheral blood mononuclear cells (PBMCs), taken before the second cycle of nivolumab. The receptors originated from a human donor with classical Hodgkin lymphoma.

The CDR3 DNA sequence: TGTGCCAGCAGTTTGGCGGCAGGCTATGGCTACACCTTC. Its protein product is CASSLAAGYGYTF. The chain combines TRBV25-1 with TRBJ1-2; D unclear. Germline CDR1 and CDR2: MGHDK and SYGVNS. Trimming shortened V by 5 bases and J by 4 bases, and 11 bases separated the two germline ends. The CDR3 has 13 amino acids.

The genes are TRBV18 and TRBJ1-5, with 8 nucleotides matching TRBD1. The CDR3 has 16 residues. V was pared by 3 bases and J by 3 bases, with 7 bases of the junction left unmatched. Germline V gene sequence: CDR1 KGHSH, CDR2 LQKENI. CDR3 in amino acids: CASSPGQGHPNQPQHF. In DNA, the CDR3 is TGTGCCAGCTCACCCGGACAGGGACACCCCAATCAGCCCCAGCATTTT.

The genes are TRBV5-1 and TRBJ2-5, with a possible D match to TRBD1 (5 bases). V was trimmed by 2 bases and J by 4 bases, leaving 12 bases between them. CDR3 length equals 14 residues. Germline CDR1 is SGHRS and CDR2 is YFSETQ. The CDR3 region has the DNA TGCGCCAGCAGCTTAGGGGCGCCGGGAGAGACCCAGTACTTC. Protein sequence: CASSLGAPGETQYF. Based on the CDR3 plus reference TRBV5-1 and TRBJ2-5, the full variable domain is KAGVTQTPRYLIKTRGQQVTLSCSPISGHRSVSWYQQTPGQGLQFLFEYFSETQRNKGNFPGRFSGRQFSNSRSEMNVSTLELGDSALYLCASSLGAPGETQYFGPGTRLLVL.

The chain joins TRBV27 to TRBJ2-1; D gene unclear. Germline V CDR1 and CDR2: MNHEY, SMNVEV (reference sequence). This CDR3 is built from 14 residues. V shed 3 bases and J shed 0 bases, with 6 bases lying between them. This chain's CDR3 is CASSFPGSYNEQFF. CDR3 nucleotides: TGTGCCAGCAGTTTCCCAGGCTCCTACAATGAGCAGTTCTTC.

This clone appeared a few times. CDR3 sequence reads: CAWSVVIGLDTIYF. CDR3 in DNA: TGTGCCTGGAGTGTTGTTATCGGGTTGGACACCATATATTTT. This chain links TRBV30 with TRBJ1-3; D unresolved. Trimming took 0 bases from V and 8 from J, leaving 14 bases between them. The length of the CDR3 is 14 residues. CDR1 is GTSNPN, CDR2 SVGIG, per germline (reference sequence).

The chain joins TRBV2 to TRBJ2-3; TRBD2 matches 9 bases. The CDR3 contains 15 residues. V shed 4 bases, J shed 7 bases, and the junction held 9 bases outside the gene matches. The germline V gene has CDR1 SNHLY and CDR2 FYNNEI. The CDR3 loop reads CASSVLAGGPNTQYF. Here the CDR3 DNA reads TGTGCCAGCAGTGTGCTGGCGGGGGGGCCGAATACGCAGTATTTT. The full variable domain, in which reference TRBV2 and TRBJ2-3 provide the parts outside the CDR3, is EPEVTQTPSHQVTQMGQEVILRCVPISNHLYFYWYRQILGQKVEFLVSFYNNEISEKSEIFDDQFSVERPDGSNFTLKIRSTKLEDSAMYFCASSVLAGGPNTQYFGPGTRLTVL.

The chain has TRBV7-2 and TRBJ2-3; 12 nucleotides line up with TRBD2. J was trimmed by 2 bases and V by 2 bases; bases with no gene match: 5. Germline CDR1 reads SGHTA; CDR2 reads FQGNSA. CDR3 length: 17 amino acids. Written as DNA, the CDR3 is TGTGCCAGCAGCTTATGGAGACTAGCGGGGGCCACAGATACGCAGTATTTT. Its translation: CASSLWRLAGATDTQYF.

V gene TRBV10-2 combines with J gene TRBJ2-1; 8 bases align to TRBD2. The V gene's germline CDR1 is WSHSY and CDR2 SAAADI. The CDR3 is 15 residues long. V dropped 10 bases and J dropped 1; count of bases not matched to a gene: 9. This CDR3 is CATALGGGSYNEQFF. In DNA, the CDR3 is TGCGCCACCGCTCTGGGCGGGGGGTCCTACAATGAGCAGTTCTTC.

This sequence joins TRBV5-1 and TRBJ1-5; tentative D call: TRBD1 (5 bases). The V gene's germline CDR1 is SGHRS and CDR2 YFSETQ. Trimming cost V 4 bases and J 3 bases, with 14 bases left between them. CDR3 length: 15 residues. DNA for the CDR3: TGCGCCAGCAGCCCGTTAGGGGAAAACAATCAGCCCCAGCATTTT. Protein: CASSPLGENNQPQHF.

The chain recombines TRBV11-2 with TRBJ2-3; D is unresolved. Germline V gene lookup returns CDR1 SGHAT and CDR2 FQNNGV. This CDR3 region has 15 residues. The V gene lost 5 bases and the J gene lost 4 bases, with 16 bases spanning the gap. CDR3 sequence (DNA): TGTGCCAGCAGCAATCCCCCGCAATCCCCAGATACGCAGTATTTT. This gives the protein CASSNPPQSPDTQYF.

This clone has a single count. The chain couples TRBV11-2 to TRBJ2-1, with 8 bases lining up with TRBD2. Germline CDR1 is SGHAT and CDR2 is FQNNGV. V lost 5 bases, J lost 8 bases, and 8 bases stayed unmatched. The CDR3 is made up of 14 amino acids. The CDR3 loop is CASSRRTSIYEQFF. The CDR3 bases are TGTGCCAGCAGCCGACGGACTAGCATTTATGAGCAGTTCTTC. The entire variable domain, with the rest obtained from reference TRBV11-2 and TRBJ2-1, is as follows: EAGVAQSPRYKIIEKRQSVAFWCNPISGHATLYWYQQILGQGPKLLIQFQNNGVVDDSQLPKDRFSAERLKGVDSTLKIQPAKLEDSAVYLCASSRRTSIYEQFFGPGTRLTVL.

The genes are TRBV6-5 and TRBJ1-2, with 8 bases matching TRBD1. With 0 bases clipped from V and 8 bases from J, the junction kept 11 bases outside the gene matches. The CDR3 contains 16 residues. CDR1 and CDR2 from the germline V gene are MNHEY and SVGAGI. The DNA of the CDR3 is TGTGCCAGCAGTTACTCCAGGGGGCTCGAGGGGAGGGGCTACACCTTC. Its translation: CASSYSRGLEGRGYTF.